This TCR beta chain emerged from a study of CD8 T cells in Susac syndrome. Sequencing of TCR beta was performed on blood CD8+ and CD4+ T cells. Random hexamers were used to reverse transcribe the RNA input (about 0.5 to 1 ug). Coverage of TCR beta CDR3 amplification by immunoSEQ multiplex PCR extended to 54 Vbeta and 13 Jbeta. Each CDR3 protein is one row after TCRdb ran MiXCR on the immunoSEQ multiplex PCR reads. Among fewer than 80,000 distinct CDR3 sequences listed, about 94% were seen once. J was trimmed by 7 bases and V by 6 bases; bases with no gene match: 7. Germline V gene sequence: CDR1 DFQATT, CDR2 SNEGSKA (reference sequence). This CDR3 spans 14 amino acids.

The sequence derives from a human donor with multiple sclerosis. V usage is TRBV20-1 and J usage is TRBJ1-4, with TRBD1 identical over 11 bases. The sequenced material came from CD8+ T cells from PBMCs. The CDR3 here is CSAPGQGEIEKLFF. For the CDR3, the DNA is TGCAGTGCCCCGGGACAGGGGGAGATTGAAAAACTGTTTTTT.